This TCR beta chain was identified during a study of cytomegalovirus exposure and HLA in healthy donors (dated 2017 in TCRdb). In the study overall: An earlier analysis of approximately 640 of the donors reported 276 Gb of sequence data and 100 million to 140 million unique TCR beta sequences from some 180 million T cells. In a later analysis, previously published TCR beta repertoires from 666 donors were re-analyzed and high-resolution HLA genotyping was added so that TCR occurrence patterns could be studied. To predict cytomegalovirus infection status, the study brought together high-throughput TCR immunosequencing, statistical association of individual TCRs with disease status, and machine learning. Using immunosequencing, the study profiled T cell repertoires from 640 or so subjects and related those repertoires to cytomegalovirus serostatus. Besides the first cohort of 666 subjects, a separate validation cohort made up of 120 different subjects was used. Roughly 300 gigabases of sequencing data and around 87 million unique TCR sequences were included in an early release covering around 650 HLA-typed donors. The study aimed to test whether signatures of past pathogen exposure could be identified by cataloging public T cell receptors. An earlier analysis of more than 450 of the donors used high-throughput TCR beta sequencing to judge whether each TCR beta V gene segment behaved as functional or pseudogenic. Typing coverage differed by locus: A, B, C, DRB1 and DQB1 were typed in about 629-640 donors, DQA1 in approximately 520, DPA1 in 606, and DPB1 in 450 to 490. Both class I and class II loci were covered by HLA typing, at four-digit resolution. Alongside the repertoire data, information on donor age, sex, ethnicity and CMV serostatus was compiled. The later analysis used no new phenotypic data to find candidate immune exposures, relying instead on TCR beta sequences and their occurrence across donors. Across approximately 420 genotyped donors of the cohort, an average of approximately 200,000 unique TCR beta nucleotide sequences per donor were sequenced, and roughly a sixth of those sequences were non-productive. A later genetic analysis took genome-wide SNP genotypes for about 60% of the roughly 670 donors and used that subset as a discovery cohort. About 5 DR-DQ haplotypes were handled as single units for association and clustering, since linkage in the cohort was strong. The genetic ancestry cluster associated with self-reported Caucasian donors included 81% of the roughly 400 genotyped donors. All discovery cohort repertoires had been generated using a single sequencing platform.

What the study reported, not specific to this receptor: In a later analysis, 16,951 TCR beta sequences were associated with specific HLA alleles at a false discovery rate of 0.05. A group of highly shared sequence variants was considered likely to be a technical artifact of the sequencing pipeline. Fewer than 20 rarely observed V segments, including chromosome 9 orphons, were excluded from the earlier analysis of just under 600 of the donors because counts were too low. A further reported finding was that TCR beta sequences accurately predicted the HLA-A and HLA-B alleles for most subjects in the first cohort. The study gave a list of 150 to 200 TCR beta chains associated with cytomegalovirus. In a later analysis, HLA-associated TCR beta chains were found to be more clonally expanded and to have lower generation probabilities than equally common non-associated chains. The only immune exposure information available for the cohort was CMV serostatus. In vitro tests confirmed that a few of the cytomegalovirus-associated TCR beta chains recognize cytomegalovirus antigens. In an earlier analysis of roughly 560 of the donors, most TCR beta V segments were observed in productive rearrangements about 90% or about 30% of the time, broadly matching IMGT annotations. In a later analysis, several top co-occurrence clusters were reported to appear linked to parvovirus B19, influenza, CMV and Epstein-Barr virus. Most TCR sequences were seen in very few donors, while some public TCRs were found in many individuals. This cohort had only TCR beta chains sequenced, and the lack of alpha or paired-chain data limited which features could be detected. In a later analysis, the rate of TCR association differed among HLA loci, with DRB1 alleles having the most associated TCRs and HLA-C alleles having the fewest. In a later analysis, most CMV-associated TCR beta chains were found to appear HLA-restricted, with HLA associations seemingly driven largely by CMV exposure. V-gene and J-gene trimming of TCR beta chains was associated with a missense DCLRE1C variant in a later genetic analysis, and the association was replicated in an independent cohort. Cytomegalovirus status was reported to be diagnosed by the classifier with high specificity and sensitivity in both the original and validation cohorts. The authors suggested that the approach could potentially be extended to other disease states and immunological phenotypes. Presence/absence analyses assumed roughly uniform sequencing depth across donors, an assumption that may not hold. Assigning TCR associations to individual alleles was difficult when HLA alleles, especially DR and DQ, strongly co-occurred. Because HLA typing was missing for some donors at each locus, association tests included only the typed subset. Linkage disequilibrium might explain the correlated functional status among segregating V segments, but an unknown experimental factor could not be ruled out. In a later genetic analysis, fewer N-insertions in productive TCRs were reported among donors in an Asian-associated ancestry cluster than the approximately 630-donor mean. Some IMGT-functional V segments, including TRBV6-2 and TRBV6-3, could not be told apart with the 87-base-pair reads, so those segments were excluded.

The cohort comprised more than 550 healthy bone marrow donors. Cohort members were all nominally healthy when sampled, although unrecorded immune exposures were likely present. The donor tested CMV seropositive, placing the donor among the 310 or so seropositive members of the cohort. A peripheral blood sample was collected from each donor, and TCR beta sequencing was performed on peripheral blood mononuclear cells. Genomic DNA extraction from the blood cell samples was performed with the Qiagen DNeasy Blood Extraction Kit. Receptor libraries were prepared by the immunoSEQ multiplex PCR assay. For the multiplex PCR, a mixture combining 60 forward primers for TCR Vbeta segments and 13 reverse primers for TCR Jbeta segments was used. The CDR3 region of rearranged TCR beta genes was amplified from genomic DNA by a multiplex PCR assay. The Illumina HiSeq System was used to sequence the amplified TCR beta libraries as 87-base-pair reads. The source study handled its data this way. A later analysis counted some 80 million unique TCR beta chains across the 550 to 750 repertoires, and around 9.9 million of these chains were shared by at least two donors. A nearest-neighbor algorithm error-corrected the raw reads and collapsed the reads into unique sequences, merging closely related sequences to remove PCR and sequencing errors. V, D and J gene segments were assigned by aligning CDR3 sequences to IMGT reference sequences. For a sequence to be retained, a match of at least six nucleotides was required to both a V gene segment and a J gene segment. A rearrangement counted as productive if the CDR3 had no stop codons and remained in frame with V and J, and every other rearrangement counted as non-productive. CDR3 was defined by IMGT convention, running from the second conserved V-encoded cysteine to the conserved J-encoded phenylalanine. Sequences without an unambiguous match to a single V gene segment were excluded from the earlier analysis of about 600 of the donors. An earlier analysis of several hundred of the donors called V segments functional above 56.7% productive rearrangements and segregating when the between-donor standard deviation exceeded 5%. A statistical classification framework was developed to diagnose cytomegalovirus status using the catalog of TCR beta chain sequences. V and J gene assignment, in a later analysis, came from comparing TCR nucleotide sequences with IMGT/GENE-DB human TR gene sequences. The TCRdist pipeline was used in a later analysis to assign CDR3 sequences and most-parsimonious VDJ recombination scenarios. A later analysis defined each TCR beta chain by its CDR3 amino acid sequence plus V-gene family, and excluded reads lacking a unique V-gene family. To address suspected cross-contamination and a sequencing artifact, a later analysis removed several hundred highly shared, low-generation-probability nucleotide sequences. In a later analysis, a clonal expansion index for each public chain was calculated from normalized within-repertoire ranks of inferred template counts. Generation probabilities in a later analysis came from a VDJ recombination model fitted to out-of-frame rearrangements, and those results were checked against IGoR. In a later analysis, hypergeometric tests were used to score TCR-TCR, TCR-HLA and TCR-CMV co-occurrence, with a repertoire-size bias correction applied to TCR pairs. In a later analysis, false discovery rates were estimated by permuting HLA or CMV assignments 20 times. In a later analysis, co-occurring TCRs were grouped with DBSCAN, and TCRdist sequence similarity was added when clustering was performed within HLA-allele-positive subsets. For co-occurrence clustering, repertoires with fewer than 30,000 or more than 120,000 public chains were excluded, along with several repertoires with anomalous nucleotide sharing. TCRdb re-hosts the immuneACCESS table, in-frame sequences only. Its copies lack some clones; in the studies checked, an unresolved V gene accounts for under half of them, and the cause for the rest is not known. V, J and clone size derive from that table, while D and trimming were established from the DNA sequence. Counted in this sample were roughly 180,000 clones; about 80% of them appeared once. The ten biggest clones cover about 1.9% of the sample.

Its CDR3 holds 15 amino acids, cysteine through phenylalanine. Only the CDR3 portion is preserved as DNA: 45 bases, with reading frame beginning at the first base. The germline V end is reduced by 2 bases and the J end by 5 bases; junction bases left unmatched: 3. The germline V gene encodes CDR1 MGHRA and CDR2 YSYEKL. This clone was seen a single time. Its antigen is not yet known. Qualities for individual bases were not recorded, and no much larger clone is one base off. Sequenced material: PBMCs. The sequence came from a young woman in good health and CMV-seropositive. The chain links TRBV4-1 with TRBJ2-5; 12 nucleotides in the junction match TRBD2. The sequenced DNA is TGCGCCAGCAGCCAACTAGCGGGGGGGCTGGAGACCCAGTACTTC. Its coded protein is CASSQLAGGLETQYF.